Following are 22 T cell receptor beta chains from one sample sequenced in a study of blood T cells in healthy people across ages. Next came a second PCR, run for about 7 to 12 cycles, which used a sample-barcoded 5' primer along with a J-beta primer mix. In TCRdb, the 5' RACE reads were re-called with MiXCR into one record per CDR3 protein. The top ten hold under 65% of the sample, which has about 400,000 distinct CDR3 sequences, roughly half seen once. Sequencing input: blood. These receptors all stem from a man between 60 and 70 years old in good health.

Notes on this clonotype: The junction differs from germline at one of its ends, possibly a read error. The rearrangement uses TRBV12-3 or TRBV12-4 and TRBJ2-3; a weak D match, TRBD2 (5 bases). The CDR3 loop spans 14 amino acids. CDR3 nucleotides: TGTGCCAGCAGTTTAGGAACTAGTCAAGATACGCGGTATTTT. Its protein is CASSLGTSQDTRYF.

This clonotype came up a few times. CDR3 sequence: CSATVYQETQYF. DNA of the CDR3: TGCAGTGCTACCGTATACCAAGAGACCCAGTACTTC. The chain joins TRBV20-1 to TRBJ2-5, with D hard to call. The CDR3 spans 12 residues. Germline loops: CDR1 DFQATT, CDR2 SNEGSKA (reference sequence). Trimming left V 4 bases short and J 0 bases short, with 6 bases between.

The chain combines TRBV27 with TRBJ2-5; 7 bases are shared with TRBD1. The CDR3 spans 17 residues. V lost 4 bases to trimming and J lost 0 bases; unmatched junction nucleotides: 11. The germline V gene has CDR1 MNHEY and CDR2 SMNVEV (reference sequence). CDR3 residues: CASSSISRQGYQETQYF. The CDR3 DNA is TGTGCCAGCAGTTCTATTTCGCGACAGGGATACCAAGAGACCCAGTACTTC.

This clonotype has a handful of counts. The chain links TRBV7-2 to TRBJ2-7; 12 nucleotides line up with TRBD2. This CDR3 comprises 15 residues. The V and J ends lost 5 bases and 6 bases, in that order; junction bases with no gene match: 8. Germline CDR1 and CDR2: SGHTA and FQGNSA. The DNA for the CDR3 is TGTGCCAGCAGCCCGTCTAGCGGGAGGGCCGCCGAGCAGTACTTC. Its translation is CASSPSSGRAAEQYF. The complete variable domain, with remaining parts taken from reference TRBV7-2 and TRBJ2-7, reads GAGVSQSPSNKVTEKGKDVELRCDPISGHTALYWYRQSLGQGLEFLIYFQGNSAPDKSGLPSDRFSAERTGGSVSTLTIQRTQQEDSAVYLCASSPSSGRAAEQYFGPGTRLTVT.

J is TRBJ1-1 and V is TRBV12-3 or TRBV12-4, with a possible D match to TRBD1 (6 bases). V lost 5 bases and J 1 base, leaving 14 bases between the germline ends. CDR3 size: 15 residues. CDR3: CASSRTGHSNTEAFF. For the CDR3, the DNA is TGTGCCAGCAGTCGGACGGGACACTCGAACACTGAAGCTTTCTTT.

The CDR3 bases are TGCGCCAGCATTAAGACCCCCGGAGAGACCCAGTACTTC. Translation gives CASIKTPGETQYF. This rearrangement joins TRBV5-1 to TRBJ2-5, with no clear D. Germline V lookup: CDR1 SGHRS, CDR2 YFSETQ. The CDR3 length is 13 residues. Trimming took off 6 bases at V and 4 bases at J, with 13 bases between the two ends.

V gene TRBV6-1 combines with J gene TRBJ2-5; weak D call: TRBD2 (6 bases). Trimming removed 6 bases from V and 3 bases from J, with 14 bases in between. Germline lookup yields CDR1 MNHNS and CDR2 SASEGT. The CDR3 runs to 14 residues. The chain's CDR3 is CASSLGLTEETQYF. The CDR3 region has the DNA TGTGCCAGCAGCTTGGGACTTACCGAAGAGACCCAGTACTTC.

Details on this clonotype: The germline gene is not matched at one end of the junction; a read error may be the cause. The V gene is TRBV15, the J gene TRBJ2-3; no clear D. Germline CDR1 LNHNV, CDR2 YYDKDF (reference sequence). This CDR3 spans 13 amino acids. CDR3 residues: CGTSRGDTDTQYF. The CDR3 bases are TGTGGCACCAGCAGAGGTGACACAGATACGCAGTATTTT.

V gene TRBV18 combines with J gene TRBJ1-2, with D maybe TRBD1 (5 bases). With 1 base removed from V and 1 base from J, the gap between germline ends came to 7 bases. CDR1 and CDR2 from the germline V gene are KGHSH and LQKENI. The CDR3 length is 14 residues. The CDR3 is CASSPQGRNYGYTF. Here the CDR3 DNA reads TGTGCCAGCTCACCACAGGGGCGTAACTATGGCTACACCTTC.

The CDR3 coding sequence is TGTGCCACCGTAGCGGGAGAGGGCACAGATACGCAGTATTTT. Translated, it gives CATVAGEGTDTQYF. The chain carries TRBV28 and TRBJ2-3; 9 bases align to TRBD2. Trimming cost V 10 bases and J 1 base; bases outside gene matches: 6. From germline, CDR1 is MDHEN and CDR2 SYDVKM. The CDR3 sequence is 14 residues long.

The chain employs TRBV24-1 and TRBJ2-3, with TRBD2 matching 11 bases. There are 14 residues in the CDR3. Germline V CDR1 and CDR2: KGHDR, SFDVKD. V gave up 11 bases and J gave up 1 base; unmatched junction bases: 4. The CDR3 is CAIATSGGTDTQYF. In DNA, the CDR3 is TGTGCCATCGCGACTAGCGGGGGCACAGATACGCAGTATTTT.

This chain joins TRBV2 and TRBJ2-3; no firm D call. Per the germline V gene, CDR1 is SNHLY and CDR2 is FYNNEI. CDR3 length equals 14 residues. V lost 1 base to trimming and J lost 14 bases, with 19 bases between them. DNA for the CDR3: TGTGCCAGCAGTGAAGGGAATAAGCACAGATACGCGTATTTT. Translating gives CASSEGNKHRYAYF. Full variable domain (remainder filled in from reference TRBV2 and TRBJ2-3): EPEVTQTPSHQVTQMGQEVILRCVPISNHLYFYWYRQILGQKVEFLVSFYNNEISEKSEIFDDQFSVERPDGSNFTLKIRSTKLEDSAMYFCASSEGNKHRYAYFGPGTRLTVL.

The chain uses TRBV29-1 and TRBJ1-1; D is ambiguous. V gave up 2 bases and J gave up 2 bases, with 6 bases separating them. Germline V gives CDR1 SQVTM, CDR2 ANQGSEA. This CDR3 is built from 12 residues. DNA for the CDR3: TGCAGCGTTGAATCAGACAACACTGAAGCTTTCTTT. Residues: CSVESDNTEAFF.

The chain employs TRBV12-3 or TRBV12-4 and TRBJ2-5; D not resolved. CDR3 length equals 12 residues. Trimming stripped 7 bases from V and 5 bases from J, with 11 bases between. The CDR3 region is CASTRGGETQYF. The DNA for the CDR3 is TGTGCCAGCACCCGAGGCGGCGAGACCCAGTACTTC.

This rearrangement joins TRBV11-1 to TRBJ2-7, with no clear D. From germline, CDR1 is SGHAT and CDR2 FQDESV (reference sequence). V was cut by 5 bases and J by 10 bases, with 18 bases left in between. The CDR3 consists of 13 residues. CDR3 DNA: TGTGCCAGCAGCCCCAGACACGGTGAAGCCCAGTACTTC. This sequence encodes CASSPRHGEAQYF.

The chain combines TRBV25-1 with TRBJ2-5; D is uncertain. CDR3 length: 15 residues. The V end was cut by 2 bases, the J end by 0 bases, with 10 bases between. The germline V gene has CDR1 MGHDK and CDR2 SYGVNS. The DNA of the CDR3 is TGTGCCAGCAGTGAAGGCCAGTCCCACCAAGAGACCCAGTACTTC. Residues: CASSEGQSHQETQYF.

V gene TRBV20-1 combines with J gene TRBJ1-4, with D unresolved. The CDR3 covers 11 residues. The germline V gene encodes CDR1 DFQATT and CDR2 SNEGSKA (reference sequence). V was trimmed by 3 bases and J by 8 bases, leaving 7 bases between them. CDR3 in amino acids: CSASHREKLFF. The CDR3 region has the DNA TGCAGTGCTAGTCATCGCGAAAAACTGTTTTTT.

The CDR3 region has the DNA TGTGCCAGCAGCCAAGGGGGACTAGCGCCTCAAGAGACCCAGTACTTC. It yields the protein CASSQGGLAPQETQYF. The genes are TRBV4-2 and TRBJ2-5; 10 bases are a match to TRBD2. The CDR3 sequence is 16 residues long. CDR1 and CDR2 (germline): LGHNA, YNFKEQ. V lost 1 base to trimming and J lost 2 bases; unmatched junction nucleotides: 4.

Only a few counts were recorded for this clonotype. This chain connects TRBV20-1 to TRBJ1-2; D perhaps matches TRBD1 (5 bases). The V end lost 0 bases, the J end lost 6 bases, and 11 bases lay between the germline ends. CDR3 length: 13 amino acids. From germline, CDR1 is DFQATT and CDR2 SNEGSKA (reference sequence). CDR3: CSARDRPRDGYTF. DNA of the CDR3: TGCAGTGCTAGAGACAGACCCAGGGATGGCTACACCTTC.

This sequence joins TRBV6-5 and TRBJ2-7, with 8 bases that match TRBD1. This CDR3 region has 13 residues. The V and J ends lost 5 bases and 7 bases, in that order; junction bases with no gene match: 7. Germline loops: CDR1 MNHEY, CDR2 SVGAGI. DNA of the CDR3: TGTGCCAGCAGTAAACAGGGGGTGAGTGAGCAGTACTTC. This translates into CASSKQGVSEQYF.

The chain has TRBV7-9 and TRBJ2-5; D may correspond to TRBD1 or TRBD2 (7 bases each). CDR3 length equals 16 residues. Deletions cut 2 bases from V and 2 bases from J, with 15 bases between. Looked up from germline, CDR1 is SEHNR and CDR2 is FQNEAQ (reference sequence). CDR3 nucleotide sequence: TGTGCCAGCAGCTTAAGGGGAGGGACAGCTCAAGAGACCCAGTACTTC. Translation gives CASSLRGGTAQETQYF.

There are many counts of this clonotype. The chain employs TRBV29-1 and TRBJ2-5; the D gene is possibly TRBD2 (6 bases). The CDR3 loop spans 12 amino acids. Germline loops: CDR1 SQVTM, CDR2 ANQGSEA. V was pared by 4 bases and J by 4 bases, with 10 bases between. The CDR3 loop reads CSVGRAGETQYF. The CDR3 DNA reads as TGCAGCGTTGGGAGGGCGGGAGAGACCCAGTACTTC.